This T cell receptor (beta chain) is from a study of cytomegalovirus exposure and HLA in healthy donors (dated by TCRdb to 2016 to 2017). Context from the whole study: According to an earlier analysis of 450 to 650 of the donors, about 170 million T cells yielded 120 million or so unique TCR beta sequences and roughly 280 Gb of sequence data. To study patterns of TCR occurrence, a later analysis re-analyzed previously published TCR beta repertoires from under 750 donors and added high-resolution HLA genotyping. In an earlier analysis of 500 to 650 of the donors, high-throughput TCR beta sequencing was used to judge whether each TCR beta V gene segment behaved as functional or pseudogenic. Rather than drawing on any new phenotypic data, the later analysis identified candidate immune exposures from TCR beta sequences and the way those sequences occurred across donors. Class I and class II HLA loci were covered by the typing at four-digit resolution. Typing coverage varied by locus: roughly 620-640 donors for A, B, C, DRB1 and DQB1; roughly 510 for DQA1; some 610 for DPA1; some 470 for DPB1. Roughly five DR-DQ haplotypes were handled as single units for association and clustering because linkage in the cohort was strong. Among 350 to 400 genotyped donors of the cohort, an average of roughly 240,000 unique TCR beta nucleotide sequences were sequenced per donor, about a sixth of them non-productive. An early release covering 550 to 700 HLA-typed donors comprised 300 to 350 gigabases of sequencing data and some 79 million unique TCR sequences. Among the approximately 430 genotyped donors, more than 70% belonged to the genetic ancestry cluster associated with self-reported Caucasian donors. A separate validation cohort of roughly 110 different subjects was used in addition to the roughly 720-subject first cohort. The study profiled the T cell repertoires of hundreds of subjects by immunosequencing and related them to cytomegalovirus serostatus. In a later genetic analysis, genome-wide SNP genotypes for about 55% of the roughly 700 donors were used, and that subset was treated as a discovery cohort. All discovery cohort repertoires had been generated on a single sequencing platform. The study aimed to test whether signatures of past pathogen exposure could be identified by cataloging public T cell receptors. Donor age, sex, ethnicity and CMV serostatus were collected together with the repertoire data. High-throughput TCR immunosequencing, statistical association of individual TCRs with disease status, and machine learning were combined to predict cytomegalovirus infection status. Findings and caveats that apply to the study as a whole: A cluster of highly shared sequence variants was judged likely to represent a technical artifact of the sequencing pipeline. According to a later analysis, parvovirus B19, influenza, CMV and Epstein-Barr virus appeared linked to several top co-occurrence clusters. According to a later genetic analysis, donors in an Asian-associated ancestry cluster had fewer N-insertions in productive TCRs than the approximately 670-donor mean. A few of the identified cytomegalovirus-associated TCR beta chains were confirmed in vitro to be specific for cytomegalovirus antigens. Specific HLA alleles were associated with roughly 16,000 TCR beta sequences at a false discovery rate of 0.05 in a later analysis. The 87-base-pair reads could not distinguish some IMGT-functional V segments, including TRBV6-2 and TRBV6-3, so those segments were excluded. Compared with equally common non-associated chains, HLA-associated TCR beta chains in a later analysis were more clonally expanded and had lower generation probabilities. Most CMV-associated TCR beta chains appeared to be HLA-restricted in a later analysis, and the HLA associations seemed to be driven largely by CMV exposure. The presence/absence analyses assumed that sequencing depth was roughly uniform across donors, and that assumption may not be true. CMV serostatus was the only immune exposure information available for the cohort. Linkage disequilibrium might explain the correlated functional status among segregating V segments, but an unknown experimental factor could not be ruled out. It was suggested by the authors that the approach could potentially be generalized to other disease states and immunological phenotypes. Because some donors lacked HLA typing at each locus, the association tests relied only on the typed subset. A later analysis found that TCR association rates varied across HLA loci, with DRB1 alleles showing the most associated TCRs and HLA-C alleles the fewest. A further reported finding was that TCR beta sequences accurately predicted the HLA-A and HLA-B alleles for most subjects in the first cohort. The study listed 150 to 200 TCR beta chains as associated with cytomegalovirus. When HLA alleles, especially DR and DQ, strongly co-occurred, attributing TCR associations to individual alleles was difficult. The classifier was reported to diagnose cytomegalovirus status with high specificity and sensitivity in both the original cohort and the validation cohort. Because counts were too low, about 15 rarely observed V segments, including chromosome 9 orphons, were left out of the earlier analysis of approximately 500 of the donors. In an earlier analysis of more than 500 of the donors, most TCR beta V segments appeared in productive rearrangements about 87% or about 30% of the time, broadly matching IMGT annotations. This cohort had only TCR beta chains sequenced, and the lack of alpha or paired-chain data limited which features could be detected. Across donors, most TCR sequences were observed very rarely, whereas some public TCRs were present in many individuals. V-gene and J-gene trimming of TCR beta chains was associated with a missense DCLRE1C variant in a later genetic analysis, and the association was replicated in an independent cohort.

Receptors were amplified or captured by the immunoSEQ multiplex PCR assay. A mixture of 60 forward primers for TCR Vbeta segments and 13 reverse primers for TCR Jbeta segments was used in the multiplex PCR. The CDR3 region of rearranged TCR beta genes was amplified from genomic DNA by a multiplex PCR assay. On the Illumina HiSeq System, the amplified TCR beta libraries were sequenced as 87-base-pair reads. As for the authors' bioinformatics: In a later analysis, tens of millions of unique TCR beta chains were counted across the approximately 670 repertoires, and about 9.9 million of these chains were shared by at least two donors. Raw reads were error-corrected and collapsed into unique sequences by a nearest-neighbor algorithm in which closely related sequences were merged to remove PCR and sequencing errors. To assign V, D and J gene segments, CDR3 sequences were aligned to IMGT reference sequences. For a sequence to be retained, a match of at least six nucleotides to both a V gene segment and a J gene segment was required. A rearrangement was called productive if the CDR3 had no stop codons and remained in frame with V and J, and every other rearrangement was called non-productive. Following IMGT convention, CDR3 was defined as the stretch from the second conserved V-encoded cysteine up to the conserved J-encoded phenylalanine. The earlier analysis of a few hundred of the donors excluded sequences that lacked an unambiguous match to a single V gene segment. An earlier analysis of fewer than 750 of the donors classified V segments as functional when productive rearrangements were above 56.7% and as segregating when the standard deviation between donors was above 5%. A statistical classification framework was built to diagnose cytomegalovirus status from the catalog of TCR beta chain sequences. V and J gene assignment, in a later analysis, came from comparing TCR nucleotide sequences with IMGT/GENE-DB human TR gene sequences. A later analysis assigned CDR3 sequences and most-parsimonious VDJ recombination scenarios with the TCRdist pipeline. In a later analysis, each TCR beta chain was defined by its CDR3 amino acid sequence together with its V-gene family, and reads without a unique V-gene family were excluded. To address suspected cross-contamination and a sequencing artifact, a later analysis removed approximately 590 highly shared, low-generation-probability nucleotide sequences. For each public chain, a later analysis derived a clonal expansion index from normalized ranks of inferred template counts within each repertoire. In a later analysis, generation probabilities were computed using a VDJ recombination model fitted to out-of-frame rearrangements, and the results were checked against IGoR. In a later analysis, hypergeometric tests were used to score TCR-TCR, TCR-HLA and TCR-CMV co-occurrence, with a repertoire-size bias correction applied to TCR pairs. To estimate false discovery rates, a later analysis permuted the HLA or CMV assignments 20 times. In a later analysis, co-occurring TCRs were grouped using DBSCAN, with TCRdist sequence similarity added in when clustering inside HLA-allele-positive subsets. Repertoires with fewer than 30,000 or more than 120,000 public chains, plus five repertoires with anomalous nucleotide sharing, were excluded from co-occurrence clustering. Sourced from immuneACCESS, this table was stored by TCRdb with only in-frame sequences that have V and J called. A share of the clones is absent; for the studies checked, an unresolved V gene accounts for under half, and the remainder has no known explanation. V, J and clone size are those of that table, while D and trimming were read from the DNA. The sample yields approximately 100,000 clones; roughly 74% were counted once. The top ten clones comprise 2% to 3% of the sample.

V gives up 3 bases and J gives up 11 bases, and the segment between their germline ends measures 25 bases. The germline V gene specifies LGHNA as CDR1 and YNFKEQ as CDR2. There are 16 amino acids in the CDR3, from cysteine to phenylalanine inclusive. Kept here is only the CDR3 DNA, which spans 48 bases and is read in frame from base 1. Note on this clone: What this receptor recognizes is not known. No qualities accompany the bases; no much larger clone lies one base away.

The cohort consisted of 650 to 850 healthy bone marrow donors. Cohort members were all nominally healthy when sampled, although unrecorded immune exposures were likely present. The donor tested CMV seronegative, placing the donor among the roughly 400 seronegative members of the cohort. Every donor gave a peripheral blood sample, and the peripheral blood mononuclear cells from that sample were used for TCR beta sequencing. Genomic DNA extraction from the blood cell samples was performed with the Qiagen DNeasy Blood Extraction Kit. This sequence uses TRBV4-2 and TRBJ2-5; the best D guess is TRBD2, with 6 bases matching. The source of this sequence is a man aged 35 to 55 in good health and CMV-seronegative. The sequencing input was PBMCs. Read as DNA, the sequence is TGTGCCAGCAGCCAGGAGAGCCGAGCGGGTTCTCGGGAGCAGTACTTC. It specifies CASSQESRAGSREQYF.